This T cell receptor (beta chain) was obtained from a study of cytomegalovirus exposure and HLA in healthy donors. The PCR contained 60 Vbeta and 13 Jbeta primers. Data came from immunoSEQ multiplex PCR; TCRdb stores just in-frame clones and leaves some out. The repertoire includes roughly 150,000 clones, 78% of them detected once, and more than 6% sits in the top ten. CDR3 size: 16 residues. Germline V gene data show CDR1 as SGHVS and CDR2 as FQNEAQ. The V end was cut by 5 bases, the J end by 6 bases, with 19 bases between. General study points: Most subjects had HLA-A and HLA-B alleles reportedly predicted accurately by TCR beta sequences.

The table lists this clone with a few counts. Its specificity is unknown. The material sequenced was PBMCs. The chain has TRBV7-8 and TRBJ2-2; maybe TRBD1 (6 bases). This TCR derives from a woman aged 35 to 49 in good health and CMV-seropositive. CDR3 in amino acids: CASSPPGQGRPGELFF. The CDR3 DNA follows: TGTGCCAGCAGCCCGCCGGGACAAGGACGTCCCGGGGAGCTGTTTTTT.